The sample holds a few counts of the clone carrying this T cell receptor beta chain. What it binds is not known. This record belongs to a study of T-cell reconstitution after alpha-beta-depleted transplantation in children. Whole-study findings and limits: At one year after transplant, newly produced T cells mostly accounted for T-cell counts and diversity. Several hundred expanded graft clones reportedly supplied alpha-beta T cells about two months after transplant. Surviving recipient T cells and thymic progenitors underlay high day-60 TCRbeta diversity in some patients.

The TCRbeta library incorporated unique molecular identifiers. TCRdb redid the calling of the PCR reads with MiXCR, one entry per CDR3 protein. Among fewer than 550,000 distinct CDR3 sequences listed, 16% were seen once. V shed 4 bases and J 0 bases; nucleotides not matched to a gene: 13. The CDR3 has 18 amino acids. Germline CDR1 and CDR2: MGHRA and YSYEKL. This TCR derives from a boy in the first two years of life who had a stem cell transplant for Wiskott-Aldrich syndrome, so the T cells may come from the graft donor. Source: PBMCs, mostly from graft donor cells, taken 360 days after TCRalphabeta/CD19-depleted stem cell transplant. The chain uses TRBV4-1 and TRBJ2-3; 7 nucleotides agree with TRBD1. The CDR3 DNA sequence: TGCGCCAGCAGCCGTGTCCTGCAAGGGACAGCCAGCACAGATACGCAGTATTTT. Encoded protein: CASSRVLQGTASTDTQYF.